This T cell receptor beta chain was sequenced during a study of T cell responses to AZD1222 COVID-19 vaccine. The CDR3 consists of 15 residues. V shed 0 bases, J shed 4 bases, and the junction held 2 bases outside the gene matches. Germline V gene sequence: CDR1 MNHEY, CDR2 SVGAGI. Overall study findings and caveats: Only five or six AZD1222 recipients tested seropositive at baseline. Receipt of two AZD1222 doses was followed by a rise in Spike-specific TCR breadth and depth. The donor cohort was predominantly white British with a female majority, and clonal diversity may have been underestimated.

As to this clone: Its antigen is not known.

Method: immunoSEQ multiplex PCR; TCRdb's copy keeps in-frame clones and lacks some. The sample records 80,000 to 100,000 clones, approximately 92% being singletons. Analysis merged second doses at about 4 or about 12 weeks. This TCR was sampled from an adult who received the AZD1222 COVID-19 vaccine. Here the sequenced sample was peripheral blood, taken 28 days after the second AZD1222 dose. V gene TRBV6-5 combines with J gene TRBJ2-2, with 7 bases aligning to TRBD2. The CDR3 DNA reads TGTGCCAGCAGTTACTCGGCGGGAGCCACCGGGGAGCTGTTTTTT. Amino acid sequence: CASSYSAGATGELFF.